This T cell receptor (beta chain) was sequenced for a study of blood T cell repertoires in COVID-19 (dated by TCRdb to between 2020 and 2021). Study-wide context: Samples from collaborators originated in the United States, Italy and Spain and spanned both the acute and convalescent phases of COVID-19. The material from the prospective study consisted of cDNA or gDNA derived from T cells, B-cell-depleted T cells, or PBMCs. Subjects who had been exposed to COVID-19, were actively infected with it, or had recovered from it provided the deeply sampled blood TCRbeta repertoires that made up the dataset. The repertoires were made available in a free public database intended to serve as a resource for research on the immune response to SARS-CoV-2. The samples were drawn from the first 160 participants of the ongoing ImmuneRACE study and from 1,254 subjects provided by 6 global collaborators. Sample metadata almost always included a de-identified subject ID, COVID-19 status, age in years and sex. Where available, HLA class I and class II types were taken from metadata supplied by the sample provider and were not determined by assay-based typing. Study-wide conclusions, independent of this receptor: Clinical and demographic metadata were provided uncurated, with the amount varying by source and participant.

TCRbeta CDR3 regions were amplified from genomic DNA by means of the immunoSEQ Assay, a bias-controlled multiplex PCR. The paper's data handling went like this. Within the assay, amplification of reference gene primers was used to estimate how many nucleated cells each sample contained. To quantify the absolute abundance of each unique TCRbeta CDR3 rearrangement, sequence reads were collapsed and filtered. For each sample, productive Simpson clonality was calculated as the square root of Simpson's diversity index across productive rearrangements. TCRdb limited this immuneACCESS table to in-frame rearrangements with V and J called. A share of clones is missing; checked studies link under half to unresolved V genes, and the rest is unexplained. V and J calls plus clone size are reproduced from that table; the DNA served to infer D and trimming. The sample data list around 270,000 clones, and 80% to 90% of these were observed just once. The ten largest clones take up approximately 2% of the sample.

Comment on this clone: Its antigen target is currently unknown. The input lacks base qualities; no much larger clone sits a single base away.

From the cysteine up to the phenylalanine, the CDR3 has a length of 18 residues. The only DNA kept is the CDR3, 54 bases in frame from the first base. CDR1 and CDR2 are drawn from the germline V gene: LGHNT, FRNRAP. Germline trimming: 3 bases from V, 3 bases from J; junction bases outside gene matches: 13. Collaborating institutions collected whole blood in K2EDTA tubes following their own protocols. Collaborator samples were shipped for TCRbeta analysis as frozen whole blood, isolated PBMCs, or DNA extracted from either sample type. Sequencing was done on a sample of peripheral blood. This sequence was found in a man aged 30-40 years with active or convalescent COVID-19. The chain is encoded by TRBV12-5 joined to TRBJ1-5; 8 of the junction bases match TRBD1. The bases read TGTGCTAGTGGTTTCACCTTAGGACAGGGCCTCCTCAATCAGCCCCAGCATTTT. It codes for CASGFTLGQGLLNQPQHF.